Each of the 17 T cell receptor beta chains below was sequenced from the same sample in a study of beta chain features in type 1 diabetes. Reverse transcription of all isolated RNA meant that expressed TCRB transcripts were sequenced. Sequencing was performed with immunoSEQ multiplex PCR; in TCRdb, only in-frame clones are kept and a portion is missing. This sample has roughly 330,000 clones, with roughly 13% found just once. Their recognized antigens are unknown. Findings and limits, study-wide: TCRB CDR3s were moderately but significantly shorter in Type 1 diabetes patients in all four CD4+ subsets.

The specimen sequenced was naive CD4+ T cells from blood. These receptors were taken from a woman younger than 35 with type 1 diabetes.

The chain recombines TRBV9 with TRBJ2-1; TRBD2 aligns across 9 bases. Germline CDR1 reads SGDLS; CDR2 reads YYNGEE. J gave up 4 bases and V 4 bases, and 6 bases lay outside the gene matches. The CDR3 covers 15 residues. For the CDR3, the DNA is TGTGCCAGCAGCCCTCCTAGCGGGACTTACAATGAGCAGTTCTTC. Translating it yields CASSPPSGTYNEQFF.

This clone was counted between two and nine times. The chain combines TRBV9 with TRBJ2-2; TRBD1 aligns across 10 bases. CDR1 SGDLS and CDR2 YYNGEE come from the germline V gene. V dropped 3 bases and J dropped 7; count of bases not matched to a gene: 12. The length of the CDR3 is 17 residues. The CDR3 DNA is TGTGCCAGCAGCGCATTGGCCGGGACAGGGGTTGACGGGGAGCTGTTTTTT. Its translation: CASSALAGTGVDGELFF.

V usage is TRBV28 and J usage is TRBJ2-1; 9 bases fit TRBD2. The V and J ends lost 4 bases and 7 bases, in that order; junction bases with no gene match: 8. CDR3 size: 15 residues. Germline lookup yields CDR1 MDHEN and CDR2 SYDVKM. The CDR3 here is CASSYLSGSRNEQFF. DNA for the CDR3: TGTGCCAGCAGTTACCTTAGCGGGAGCAGGAATGAGCAGTTCTTC. Filled out from reference TRBV28 and TRBJ2-1, the complete variable domain reads DVKVTQSSRYLVKRTGEKVFLECVQDMDHENMFWYRQDPGLGLRLIYFSYDVKMKEKGDIPEGYSVSREKKERFSLILESASTNQTSMYLCASSYLSGSRNEQFFGPGTRLTVL.

A few counts support this clone. The chain carries TRBV2 and TRBJ2-7; 15 bases agree with TRBD2. Per the germline V gene, CDR1 is SNHLY and CDR2 is FYNNEI. There are 16 residues in the CDR3. V was clipped by 7 bases and J by 3 bases; unmatched bases: 7. Here the CDR3 DNA reads TGTGCCAGCAACGGACTAGCGGGAGGGTCCCACTACGAGCAGTACTTC. Translating it yields CASNGLAGGSHYEQYF.

The V call is TRBV23-1, the J call TRBJ2-2; 9 bases line up with TRBD1. TRBV23-1 is treated as an ORF (open reading frame) with a function not yet certain. The trim removed 0 bases at V and 8 bases at J, leaving 16 bases unmatched. The CDR3 contains 19 residues. The CDR3 bases are TGCGCCAGCAGTCAATCGCCCAATAACAGGGGGCGGTCGAATGGGGAGCTGTTTTTT. This translates into CASSQSPNNRGRSNGELFF.

V gene TRBV4-3 combines with J gene TRBJ2-2; 11 bases fit TRBD2. This CDR3 has 16 amino acids. In germline, CDR1 is LGHNA, CDR2 YSLEER. The trim removed 5 bases at V and 6 bases at J, leaving 8 bases unmatched. The CDR3 DNA reads TGCGCCAGCAGCATGACACTAGCGGGAGTCCCCGGGGAGCTGTTTTTT. Translation gives CASSMTLAGVPGELFF.

A remark on this clone: The sample holds other DNA sequences that translate to the same CDR3. The V and J genes are TRBV18 and TRBJ1-2; no reliable D call. With 2 bases removed from V and 2 bases from J, the gap between germline ends came to 6 bases. Germline loops: CDR1 KGHSH, CDR2 LQKENI. CDR3 length: 13 residues. CDR3 in DNA: TGTGCCAGCTCACCAGGGCAGAACTATGGCTACACCTTC. Translating it yields CASSPGQNYGYTF. Looking up the rest from reference TRBV18 and TRBJ1-2 gives the full variable domain: NAGVMQNPRHLVRRRGQEARLRCSPMKGHSHVYWYRQLPEEGLKFMVYLQKENIIDESGMPKERFSAEFPKEGPSILRIQQVVRGDSAAYFCASSPGQNYGYTFGSGTRLTVV.

As for this clone: At the DNA level, this CDR3 is encoded by other sequences in the same sample as well. The CDR3 coding sequence is TGTGCCAGCAGCGTAGGACAAGGAAACACCATATATTTT. Translated, it gives CASSVGQGNTIYF. The chain is built from TRBV9 and TRBJ1-3; D remains ambiguous. Germline V gene data show CDR1 as SGDLS and CDR2 as YYNGEE. Trimming removed 0 bases from V and 4 bases from J, with 5 bases in between. This CDR3 comprises 13 residues.

The chain uses TRBV18 and TRBJ1-5; D remains unclear. The germline V and J ends were trimmed by 3 bases and 0 bases, with 9 bases remaining between them. Germline V CDR1 and CDR2: KGHSH, LQKENI. The CDR3 runs to 15 residues. The CDR3 DNA is TGTGCCAGCTCACCCCCAGGTTATAGCAATCAGCCCCAGCATTTT. Protein product: CASSPPGYSNQPQHF.

This clone appeared a few times. V and J are TRBV5-4 and TRBJ2-7, with 11 bases aligning to TRBD2. The junction had 7 bases not matched to a gene; V was cut back by 0 bases and J by 2 bases. The germline gives CDR1 SGHNT, CDR2 YYREEE (reference sequence). This CDR3 contains 17 residues. The CDR3 loop reads CASSLGLAGGMAYEQYV. As DNA, the CDR3 is TGTGCCAGCAGCTTGGGGCTAGCGGGAGGAATGGCCTACGAGCAGTACGTC.

The gene calls are TRBV6-4 and TRBJ2-3; 7 bases line up with TRBD2. Germline CDR1 MRHNA, CDR2 SNTAGT. The CDR3 loop spans 14 amino acids. V trimming: 3 bases; J trimming: 6 bases; junction bases outside the gene matches: 6. CDR3 amino acids: CASSERLAVDTQYF. The CDR3 DNA sequence: TGTGCCAGCAGTGAAAGGCTAGCGGTGGATACGCAGTATTTT.

This CDR3 is CASSGQLETQYF. CDR3 nucleotides: TGTGCCAGCTCGGGACAGCTAGAGACCCAGTACTTC. The genes are TRBV10-3 and TRBJ2-5, with 7 bases identical to TRBD1. The junction had 6 bases not matched to a gene; V was cut back by 10 bases and J by 4 bases. The CDR3 has 12 residues. CDR1 is ENHRY, CDR2 SYGVKD, per germline.

The V gene is TRBV28, the J gene TRBJ2-1, with D maybe TRBD1 (7 bases). The CDR3 is 14 amino acids. Germline V CDR1 and CDR2: MDHEN, SYDVKM. The germline V and J ends were trimmed by 5 bases and 4 bases, with 12 bases remaining between them. The CDR3 DNA reads TGTGCCAGCAGTGCTCAGGGGGGATACAATGAGCAGTTCTTC. It yields the protein CASSAQGGYNEQFF.

The chain is built from TRBV14 and TRBJ1-2; 7 nucleotides align to TRBD1. J gave up 8 bases and V 6 bases, and 9 bases lay outside the gene matches. In germline, CDR1 is SGHDN, CDR2 FVKESK. This CDR3 is built from 13 residues. In DNA, the CDR3 is TGTGCCAGCAGGCGACAGGGTTCAAACGGCTACACCTTC. Translation: CASRRQGSNGYTF.

There are a few counts of this clone. This chain connects TRBV19 to TRBJ2-5; D is perhaps TRBD2 (6 bases). The CDR3 spans 18 residues. The V and J ends lost 1 base and 5 bases respectively, with 23 bases between them. Germline assignment: CDR1 LNHDA and CDR2 SQIVND (reference sequence). CDR3 coding DNA: TGTGCCAGTAGTATAGTATCAACTGGGACTGGCTGGGTGGAGACCCAGTACTTC. Its translation: CASSIVSTGTGWVETQYF. The whole variable domain, filled in from reference TRBV19 and TRBJ2-5, reads DGGITQSPKYLFRKEGQNVTLSCEQNLNHDAMYWYRQDPGQGLRLIYYSQIVNDFQKGDIAEGYSVSREKKESFPLTVTSAQKNPTAFYLCASSIVSTGTGWVETQYFGPGTRLLVL.

The gene calls are TRBV27 and TRBJ2-3; the D gene is possibly TRBD2 (5 bases). The CDR3 length is 13 residues. From germline, CDR1 is MNHEY and CDR2 SMNVEV (reference sequence). Trimming removed 10 bases at V and 4 bases at J, with 15 bases between. CDR3 region: CATTTGVADTQYF. Written as DNA, the CDR3 is TGTGCCACCACGACCGGGGTTGCAGATACGCAGTATTTT.

This clone was observed a single time. This chain joins TRBV7-9 and TRBJ2-5, with a tentative D call TRBD2 (6 bases). V was trimmed by 3 bases and J by 5 bases, leaving 10 bases between them. Germline-derived CDR1 and CDR2 are SEHNR and FQNEAQ (reference sequence). CDR3 size: 13 residues. CDR3 amino acids: CASSLAGRETQYF. CDR3 sequence (DNA): TGTGCCAGCAGCTTGGCGGGGAGGGAGACCCAGTACTTC. The full variable domain, rest sourced from reference TRBV7-9 and TRBJ2-5, is DTGVSQNPRHKITKRGQNVTFRCDPISEHNRLYWYRQTLGQGPEFLTYFQNEAQLEKSRLLSDRFSAERPKGSFSTLEIQRTEQGDSAMYLCASSLAGRETQYFGPGTRLLVL.